These 26 T cell receptor beta chains share one sample of origin, sequenced in a study of identifying expanded T cells in peripheral blood (dated by TCRdb to the late 2010s). Receptor libraries were prepared by the immunoSEQ multiplex PCR assay. The table comes from immuneACCESS by way of TCRdb, which keeps in-frame sequences with V and J called. Part of the clones is missing from these tables; in studies checked, under half for an unresolved V gene and the rest for unknown reasons. In all, the sample holds around 85,000 clones, and roughly 91% of those were seen once. In total, the top ten clones hold over 15% of the sample. The sequencing sample was made of blood. The receptors were gathered from a person aged 18 to 75 in good health.

This chain links TRBV2 with TRBJ1-1, with 8 positions matching TRBD1. This CDR3 contains 13 residues. From germline, CDR1 is SNHLY and CDR2 FYNNEI. With V trimmed by 10 bases and J by 1 base, 5 bases remained unmatched. The CDR3 bases are TGTGCCACAGGAGGACAGGGGAACACTGAAGCTTTCTTT. It specifies CATGGQGNTEAFF. The full variable domain, in which reference TRBV2 and TRBJ1-1 provide the parts outside the CDR3, is EPEVTQTPSHQVTQMGQEVILRCVPISNHLYFYWYRQILGQKVEFLVSFYNNEISEKSEIFDDQFSVERPDGSNFTLKIRSTKLEDSAMYFCATGGQGNTEAFFGQGTRLTVV.

The rearrangement joins TRBV19 to TRBJ2-7; 7 bases align to TRBD1. With V trimmed by 2 bases and J by 0 bases, 7 bases remained unmatched. From germline, CDR1 is LNHDA and CDR2 SQIVND (reference sequence). The CDR3 has 16 residues. The CDR3 here is CASSITGDRPSYEQYF. The CDR3 DNA follows: TGTGCCAGTAGTATAACTGGGGACAGACCCTCCTACGAGCAGTACTTC. Complete variable domain (other parts from reference TRBV19 and TRBJ2-7): DGGITQSPKYLFRKEGQNVTLSCEQNLNHDAMYWYRQDPGQGLRLIYYSQIVNDFQKGDIAEGYSVSREKKESFPLTVTSAQKNPTAFYLCASSITGDRPSYEQYFGPGTRLTVT.

This clone showed up just a few times. The chain joins TRBV7-9 to TRBJ1-2, with 7 positions matching TRBD1. CDR3 length equals 14 residues. Germline CDR1 is SEHNR and CDR2 is FQNEAQ (reference sequence). V trimming: 5 bases; J trimming: 4 bases; junction bases outside the gene matches: 7. CDR3: CASSRQGISYGYTF. CDR3 DNA: TGTGCCAGCAGCCGACAGGGTATATCCTATGGCTACACCTTC.

The rearrangement joins TRBV27 to TRBJ1-4; the D is unclear. Trimming stripped 3 bases from V and 3 bases from J, with 8 bases between. The length of the CDR3 is 14 residues. CDR1 is MNHEY and CDR2 is SMNVEV in the germline V gene (reference sequence). In nucleotides, the CDR3 is TGTGCCAGCAGTTTTGGGGTAGCTAATGAAAAACTGTTTTTT. Residues: CASSFGVANEKLFF.

The rearrangement uses TRBV18 and TRBJ2-5, with D possibly being TRBD1 (5 bases). CDR3 length: 14 residues. Germline CDR1 KGHSH, CDR2 LQKENI. V was trimmed by 2 bases and J by 2 bases, leaving 9 bases between them. The CDR3 sequence: CASSPGAVQETQYF. CDR3 coding DNA: TGTGCCAGCTCACCAGGGGCGGTACAAGAGACCCAGTACTTC.

J is TRBJ1-1 and V is TRBV25-1; D gene uncertain. V shed 6 bases and J shed 0 bases, with 8 bases lying between them. This CDR3 region has 13 residues. Germline loops: CDR1 MGHDK, CDR2 SYGVNS. CDR3: CASRSGLNTEAFF. In DNA, the CDR3 is TGTGCCAGCAGGTCAGGACTGAACACTGAAGCTTTCTTT.

This chain uses TRBV6-5 with TRBJ2-3; D is unresolved. V lost 8 bases and J lost 3, with 12 bases in between. This CDR3 region has 13 residues. Germline V gene lookup returns CDR1 MNHEY and CDR2 SVGAGI. CDR3 sequence (DNA): TGTGCCAGCTCCGATGGGCGAACAGATACGCAGTATTTT. Its protein is CASSDGRTDTQYF.

The gene calls are TRBV7-2 and TRBJ2-5; no clear D gene. V lost 1 base to trimming and J lost 10 bases, with 10 bases between them. CDR1 SGHTA and CDR2 FQGNSA come from the germline V gene. This CDR3 has 12 residues. CDR3 sequence (DNA): TGTGCCAGCAGCTTAGACCCGGTCCACCAGTACTTC. Encoded protein: CASSLDPVHQYF. The whole variable domain, filled in from reference TRBV7-2 and TRBJ2-5, reads GAGVSQSPSNKVTEKGKDVELRCDPISGHTALYWYRQSLGQGLEFLIYFQGNSAPDKSGLPSDRFSAERTGGSVSTLTIQRTQQEDSAVYLCASSLDPVHQYFGPGTRLLVL.

The chain recombines TRBV19 with TRBJ2-3, with a tentative D call TRBD2 (6 bases). Trimming took off 1 base at V and 4 bases at J, with 12 bases between the two ends. CDR1 is LNHDA and CDR2 is SQIVND in the germline V gene (reference sequence). The CDR3 extends over 15 amino acids. The CDR3 sequence: CASSIGTILPDTQYF. The CDR3 DNA is TGTGCCAGTAGTATAGGGACTATCCTCCCAGATACGCAGTATTTT.

Points on this clone: A read error may account for a junction end that differs from germline. The chain couples TRBV27 to TRBJ2-1; 9 bases map to TRBD2. The germline V gene encodes CDR1 MNHEY and CDR2 SMNVEV (reference sequence). The CDR3 is made up of 16 amino acids. CDR3 sequence: CASSSLKRGDYSEQFF. Here the CDR3 DNA reads TGTGCCAGCAGTTCTTTAAAGCGGGGGGATTACAGTGAGCAGTTCTTC.

This sequence joins TRBV7-9 and TRBJ2-2; 9 nucleotides agree with TRBD2. This CDR3 region has 15 residues. V lost 4 bases, J lost 7 bases, and 7 bases stayed unmatched. Per germline, CDR1 SEHNR and CDR2 FQNEAQ (reference sequence). In DNA form, the CDR3 reads TGTGCCAGCAGCTGGGGTAGCGGGGGCAACGGGGAGCTGTTTTTT. This codes for CASSWGSGGNGELFF.

The chain links TRBV2 to TRBJ2-2; D is uncertain. Germline V gene sequence: CDR1 SNHLY, CDR2 FYNNEI. This CDR3 is built from 14 residues. With 6 bases removed from V and 2 bases from J, the gap between germline ends came to 10 bases. The DNA for the CDR3 is TGTGCCAGCAGATGGGAACAAAACACCGGGGAGCTGTTTTTT. It translates to CASRWEQNTGELFF.

The chain couples TRBV4-3 to TRBJ2-7, with D tentatively TRBD1 or TRBD2 (5 bases each). The ends were cut back, 0 bases at V and 7 bases at J, with 16 bases in the middle. Germline values: CDR1 LGHNA, CDR2 YSLEER. The CDR3 runs to 15 residues. The CDR3 loop reads CASSQDRDVRREQYF. The CDR3 DNA sequence: TGCGCCAGCAGCCAAGATCGGGACGTCCGGCGGGAGCAGTACTTC.

This clone showed up just once. CDR3 sequence reads: CASSSDYTGELFF. Written as DNA, the CDR3 is TGTGCCAGCAGCTCCGACTACACCGGGGAGCTGTTTTTT. The chain couples TRBV7-2 to TRBJ2-2; unclear D gene. The CDR3 is 13 residues long. The germline V and J ends were trimmed by 4 bases and 3 bases, with 6 bases remaining between them. Germline CDR1 SGHTA, CDR2 FQGNSA. The full variable domain, in which reference TRBV7-2 and TRBJ2-2 provide the parts outside the CDR3, is GAGVSQSPSNKVTEKGKDVELRCDPISGHTALYWYRQSLGQGLEFLIYFQGNSAPDKSGLPSDRFSAERTGGSVSTLTIQRTQQEDSAVYLCASSSDYTGELFFGEGSRLTVL.

This CDR3 reads CASRERQGQYF. The CDR3 bases are TGTGCCAGCAGGGAGCGGCAGGGGCAGTACTTC. The chain employs TRBV6-5 and TRBJ2-7, with D tentatively TRBD1 or TRBD2 (5 bases each). V lost 6 bases and J lost 9, with 12 bases in between. This CDR3 has 11 residues. The germline CDR1 and CDR2 sequences are MNHEY and SVGAGI.

V is TRBV27 and J is TRBJ2-7; possibly TRBD1 for D (5 bases). The CDR3 is 14 residues long. Deletions cut 0 bases from V and 6 bases from J, with 12 bases between. Germline CDR1 is MNHEY and CDR2 is SMNVEV (reference sequence). This CDR3 is CASSLSWTTTEQYF. CDR3 nucleotides: TGTGCCAGCAGTTTATCTTGGACAACTACCGAGCAGTACTTC.

CDR3 in amino acids: CASSYSYEQYF. In nucleotides, the CDR3 is TGTGCCAGCAGTTACTCCTACGAGCAGTACTTC. This sequence joins TRBV28 and TRBJ2-7; D unresolved. The CDR3 has 11 amino acids. Germline V gives CDR1 MDHEN, CDR2 SYDVKM. Deletions cut 4 bases from V and 0 bases from J, with 1 base between.

The sample holds one count of this clone. The V and J genes are TRBV7-2 and TRBJ2-5, with TRBD2 as a possible D gene (6 bases). This CDR3 spans 14 amino acids. V lost 4 bases to trimming and J lost 6 bases, with 15 bases between them. In germline, CDR1 is SGHTA, CDR2 FQGNSA. CDR3: CASSSGLTGQTQYF. CDR3 nucleotide sequence: TGTGCCAGCAGCTCAGGACTAACCGGGCAGACCCAGTACTTC.

The J gene is TRBJ2-3, the V gene TRBV29-1; D not certain. Germline V CDR1 and CDR2: SQVTM, ANQGSEA. V lost 3 bases, J lost 2 bases, and 6 bases lay in between. The CDR3 sequence is 12 residues long. This chain's CDR3 is CSVDEATDTQYF. The CDR3 nucleotides are TGCAGCGTTGACGAGGCCACAGATACGCAGTATTTT.

The chain uses TRBV10-3 and TRBJ2-7; either TRBD1 or TRBD2 may fit D (5 bases each). Germline CDR1 ENHRY, CDR2 SYGVKD. Trimming pared 8 bases from V and 3 bases from J, leaving 20 bases between. This CDR3 is 15 amino acids long. CDR3 nucleotides: TGTGCCATCGTAAGGGACCGCGACTACCTCTACGAGCAGTACTTC. As protein: CAIVRDRDYLYEQYF.

The J gene is TRBJ2-3, the V gene TRBV29-1; 10 bases match TRBD2. Looked up from germline, CDR1 is SQVTM and CDR2 is ANQGSEA. This CDR3 has 14 residues. V lost 3 bases and J lost 5; bases outside the gene matches: 5. For the CDR3, the DNA is TGCAGCGTTGACCGCGGGACTAGCGAAGATACGCAGTATTTT. This translates into CSVDRGTSEDTQYF.

The chain uses TRBV11-2 and TRBJ2-3, with D unresolved. The V end was cut by 5 bases, the J end by 3 bases, with 24 bases between. Per the germline V gene, CDR1 is SGHAT and CDR2 is FQNNGV. The CDR3 has 18 residues. CDR3: CASSTLRRTSTFTDTQYF. DNA of the CDR3: TGTGCCAGCAGCACGCTACGCCGGACCTCGACTTTTACAGATACGCAGTATTTT.

This chain joins TRBV2 and TRBJ1-6, with D possibly matching TRBD1 (5 bases). V lost 6 bases to trimming and J lost 3 bases, with 12 bases between them. The germline V gene has CDR1 SNHLY and CDR2 FYNNEI. CDR3 length equals 15 residues. CDR3 in amino acids: CASRPDSLYNSPLHF. The CDR3 DNA reads TGTGCCAGCAGACCCGACAGCCTCTATAATTCACCCCTCCACTTT.

The J gene is TRBJ2-3, the V gene TRBV28, with D maybe TRBD1 (5 bases). Germline CDR1 is MDHEN and CDR2 is SYDVKM. The CDR3 has 15 residues. V was cut by 10 bases and J by 3 bases, with 20 bases left in between. The CDR3 here is CAIQGRESKTDTQYF. CDR3 bases: TGTGCCATCCAGGGAAGGGAAAGTAAGACAGATACGCAGTATTTT. Based on the CDR3 plus reference TRBV28 and TRBJ2-3, the full variable domain is DVKVTQSSRYLVKRTGEKVFLECVQDMDHENMFWYRQDPGLGLRLIYFSYDVKMKEKGDIPEGYSVSREKKERFSLILESASTNQTSMYLCAIQGRESKTDTQYFGPGTRLTVL.

The genes are TRBV5-1 and TRBJ2-5, with 9 bases identical to TRBD2. In germline, CDR1 is SGHRS, CDR2 YFSETQ. The V segment lost 2 bases and the J segment 1 base; nucleotides outside the gene matches: 6. The CDR3 is 16 amino acids. CDR3 sequence reads: CASSFVLAGIQETQYF. The CDR3 nucleotides are TGCGCCAGCAGCTTTGTCCTAGCGGGGATCCAAGAGACCCAGTACTTC.

The genes are TRBV6-6 and TRBJ2-7; 9 bases line up with TRBD1. After removal of 6 bases from V and 3 bases from J, the junction contained 6 bases not matched to a gene. In germline, CDR1 is MNHNY, CDR2 SVGAGI (reference sequence). The CDR3 consists of 14 residues. CDR3 bases: TGTGCCAGCAGCCCCCTGGGACAGGGCTACGAGCAGTACTTC. Amino acids: CASSPLGQGYEQYF.